This T cell receptor (beta chain) was profiled in a study of metastatic and nonmetastatic thyroid tumors. Study overall: For malignant and benign thyroid patients, tumor or nodule tissue and blood were the sources whose repertoires were compared. General study points: Benign nodules reportedly had significantly lower TCR beta diversity than malignant thyroid tumors in blood and tumor.

In the original workflow: The study's classifier, a distant-metastasis tool for papillary thyroid cancer, was built using CDR3 differences across clinicopathological groups. TCRdb recomputed clones from the PCR reads via MiXCR. TCRdb's processing, not the authors', yielded these V and J calls. The profile covers about 13,000 clones, with approximately 30% appearing a single time and approximately 12% taken by the ten largest. Nobody among the patients had been given any treatment before thyroid surgery. This CDR3 has 16 amino acids. Points on this clone: The antigen remains undetermined. The junction shows a germline mismatch at one end, possibly a read error.

The sequencing input was tumor tissue. The clonotype comes from a male donor with papillary thyroid cancer or a benign thyroid nodule (not recorded which). Some clones in this sample may be carry-over from other donors' samples. This chain uses TRBV12-3 or TRBV12-4 with TRBJ2-2, with TRBD2 matching over 15 bases. The CDR3 loop is CASRGLAGGGTGEPFF. Here the CDR3 DNA reads TGTGCCAGCAGGGGACTAGCGGGGGGAGGAACCGGGGAGCCGTTTTTT.